This entry lists 6 T cell receptor beta chains sequenced from one sample in a study of blood T cell repertoires in COVID-19. Sequenced by immunoSEQ multiplex PCR; TCRdb stores in-frame clones only, minus some. The data hold roughly 57,000 clones, with roughly 70% observed a single time. Sequenced material: peripheral blood. All receptors derive from a woman in her 70s with acute or convalescent COVID-19.

The chain carries TRBV9 and TRBJ1-4; D gene uncertain. The CDR3 has 13 amino acids. Trimming took 4 bases from V and 5 from J, leaving 9 bases between them. Germline loops: CDR1 SGDLS, CDR2 YYNGEE. The CDR3 nucleotides are TGTGCCAGCAGCACTGGGCCAAATGAAAAACTGTTTTTT. As protein: CASSTGPNEKLFF.

The rearrangement joins TRBV4-1 to TRBJ1-2; no definite D call. This CDR3 comprises 11 residues. V was trimmed by 3 bases and J by 11 bases, leaving 10 bases between them. The V gene's germline CDR1 is MGHRA and CDR2 YSYEKL. The CDR3 DNA reads as TGCGCCAGCAGCCAGCTTGGAGGGTACACCTTC. It translates to CASSQLGGYTF.

This clone was seen a handful of times. The chain carries TRBV5-4 and TRBJ2-2, with 9 bases lining up with TRBD1. Looked up from germline, CDR1 is SGHNT and CDR2 is YYREEE (reference sequence). J lost 4 bases, V lost 4 bases, and 11 bases had no gene match. There are 17 residues in the CDR3. The CDR3 DNA reads TGTGCCAGCAGCCCACAGGGACAGGGAAGAGGCACCGGGGAGCTGTTTTTT. This sequence encodes CASSPQGQGRGTGELFF.

In nucleotides, the CDR3 is TGTGCCAGTAGTGACAGCGGGTTGGAGACCCAGTACTTC. Translating gives CASSDSGLETQYF. The gene calls are TRBV19 and TRBJ2-5; maybe TRBD2 (6 bases). Trimming shortened V by 5 bases and J by 5 bases, and 12 bases separated the two germline ends. Looked up from germline, CDR1 is LNHDA and CDR2 is SQIVND (reference sequence). The CDR3 spans 13 residues.

This chain joins TRBV5-8 and TRBJ1-2; maybe TRBD1 (5 bases). This CDR3 has 17 residues. Between the trimmed V and J ends, which lost 0 bases and 5 bases, there was a span of 20 bases. Germline V gives CDR1 SGHTS, CDR2 YDEGEE. The DNA for the CDR3 is TGTGCCAGCAGCTTGGCTAGCTGGGAGGGGATAAATTATGGCTACACCTTC. Translation: CASSLASWEGINYGYTF.

V is TRBV6-5 and J is TRBJ1-1; D unclear. The CDR3 runs to 13 residues. Germline CDR1 and CDR2: MNHEY and SVGAGI. V was pared by 5 bases and J by 11 bases, with 18 bases between. CDR3 DNA sequence: TGTGCCAGCAGTCCACAAGAAGGGAGAGTGGCTTTCTTT. Its translation is CASSPQEGRVAFF.